This T cell receptor beta chain comes out of a study of T cell clonality in common variable immunodeficiency. Generated by immunoSEQ multiplex PCR, the TCRdb table keeps only in-frame clones and is missing some. The sample yields about 81,000 clones, without any singletons. On this clone: Since a much larger clone is just one base distant, this may be a read error. The read comes to an end 3 residues before the CDR3 does, leaving the germline J gene to fill in the end.

CDR3 length equals 15 residues. Trimming shortened V by 3 bases and J by 0 bases, and 6 bases separated the two germline ends. Per germline, CDR1 SEHNR and CDR2 FQNEAQ (reference sequence). The receptor was isolated from a person aged 18-70 years in good health. Sequenced: peripheral blood mononuclear cells. The chain uses TRBV7-9 and TRBJ2-6, with D hard to call. Partial CDR3 DNA: TGTGCCAGCAGCTTTTCAGGCTCTGGGGCCAACGTC. Protein: CASSFSGSGANV. The complete CDR3 sequence is CASSFSGSGANVLTF.